This T cell receptor beta chain was identified during a study of shared clonotypes between healthy human individuals. General study points: Shared clonotypes: about 4.6% naive CD4, around 4% naive CD8, roughly 2.2% memory CD4, roughly 0.4% memory CD8.

Worth noting for this clone: As yet, its antigen is unknown.

Naive CD8 cells were CD45RO-negative, positively selected for CCR7, excluding terminally differentiated effector memory CD45RA+ cells. Repertoires were generated with immunoSEQ multiplex PCR, while TCRdb's copy carries only in-frame clones and drops some. The table lists about 2.1 million clones, over 85% of them singletons, with 1.5% to 2% in the top ten. V dropped 1 base and J dropped 4 bases, with 7 bases sitting between them. Germline V lookup: CDR1 LNHDA, CDR2 SQIVND (reference sequence). The CDR3 runs to 14 residues. The clonotype originates from a man between 18 and 29 years old in good health. Some clones in this sample may be carry-over from other donors' samples. Sequencing was carried out using naive CD8+ T cells from PBMCs. The chain employs TRBV19 and TRBJ2-2; D remains unclear. CDR3 coding DNA: TGTGCCAGTAGTATAGGGCAGATCACCGGGGAGCTGTTTTTT. Residues: CASSIGQITGELFF.